This T cell receptor beta chain stems from a study of blood T cell repertoires in COVID-19. Study overall: The study drew acute and convalescent COVID-19 samples from the United States, Italy and Spain. The cDNA or gDNA used as material had been derived from T cells, B-cell-depleted T cells, or PBMCs.

Authors' analysis steps: Cell counts per sample came from amplifying reference gene primers. Some clones are missing from TCRdb's copy, which holds only in-frame ones; the method was immunoSEQ multiplex PCR. V and J calls and clone size follow that table, whereas D and trimming were derived from the DNA. The table has 250,000 to 350,000 clones, roughly nine tenths seen once. CDR1 and CDR2 (germline): KGHSH, LQKENI. The J segment lost 5 bases and the V segment lost 4 bases, leaving 7 bases of the junction unmatched. The CDR3 runs to 14 residues. The TCR was taken from a woman aged 50 to 65 who had recovered from COVID-19. The chain recombines TRBV18 with TRBJ2-7; TRBD2 aligns across 8 bases. The material sequenced was peripheral blood. The CDR3 reads CASSLSGGGNEQYF. In DNA, the CDR3 is TGTGCCAGCTCACTCAGCGGGGGAGGCAACGAGCAGTACTTC.